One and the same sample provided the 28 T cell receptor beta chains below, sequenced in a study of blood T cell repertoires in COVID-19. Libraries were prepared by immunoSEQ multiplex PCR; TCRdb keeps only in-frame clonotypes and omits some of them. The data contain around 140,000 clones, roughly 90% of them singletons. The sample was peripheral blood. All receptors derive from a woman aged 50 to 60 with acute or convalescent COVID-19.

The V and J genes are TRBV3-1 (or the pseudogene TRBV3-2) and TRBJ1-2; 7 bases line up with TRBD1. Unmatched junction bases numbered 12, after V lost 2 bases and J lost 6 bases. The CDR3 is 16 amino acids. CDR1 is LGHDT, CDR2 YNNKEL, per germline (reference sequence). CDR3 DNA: TGTGCCAGCAGCCAAAGCCAGACAGGGAACGCGGATGGCTACACCTTC. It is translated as CASSQSQTGNADGYTF.

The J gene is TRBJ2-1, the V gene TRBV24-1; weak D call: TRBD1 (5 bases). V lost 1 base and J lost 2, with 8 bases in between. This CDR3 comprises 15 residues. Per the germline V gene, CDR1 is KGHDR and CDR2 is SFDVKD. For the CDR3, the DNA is TGTGCCACCAGTGATTTAGCAGGGACCTACAATGAGCAGTTCTTC. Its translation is CATSDLAGTYNEQFF.

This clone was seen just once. CDR3 protein: CASSYRGPTEAFF. The CDR3 nucleotides read TGCGCCAGCAGCTACAGGGGGCCTACTGAAGCTTTCTTT. V usage is TRBV10-1 and J usage is TRBJ1-1; 9 positions agree with TRBD1. Germline V gene sequence: CDR1 WNHNN, CDR2 SYGVQD (reference sequence). CDR3 size: 13 residues. J lost 5 bases, V lost 6 bases, and 4 bases had no gene match.

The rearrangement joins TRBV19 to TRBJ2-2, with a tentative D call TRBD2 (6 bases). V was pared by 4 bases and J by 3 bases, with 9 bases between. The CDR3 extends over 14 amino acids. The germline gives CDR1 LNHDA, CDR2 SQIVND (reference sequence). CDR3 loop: CASSKWGDTGELFF. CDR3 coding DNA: TGTGCCAGTAGTAAATGGGGGGACACCGGGGAGCTGTTTTTT.

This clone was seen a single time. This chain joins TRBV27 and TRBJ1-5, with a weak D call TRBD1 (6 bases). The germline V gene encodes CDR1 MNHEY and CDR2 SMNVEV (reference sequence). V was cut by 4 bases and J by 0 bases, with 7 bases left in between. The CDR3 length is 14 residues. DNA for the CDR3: TGTGCCAGCAGTTCGACAGGTAGCAATCAGCCCCAGCATTTT. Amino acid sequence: CASSSTGSNQPQHF.

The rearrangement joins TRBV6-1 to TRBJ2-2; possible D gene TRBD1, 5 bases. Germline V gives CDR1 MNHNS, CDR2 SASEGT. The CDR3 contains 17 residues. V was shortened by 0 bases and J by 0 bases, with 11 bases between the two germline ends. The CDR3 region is CASSEALWTTNTGELFF. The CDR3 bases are TGTGCCAGCAGTGAAGCGCTCTGGACAACGAACACCGGGGAGCTGTTTTTT.

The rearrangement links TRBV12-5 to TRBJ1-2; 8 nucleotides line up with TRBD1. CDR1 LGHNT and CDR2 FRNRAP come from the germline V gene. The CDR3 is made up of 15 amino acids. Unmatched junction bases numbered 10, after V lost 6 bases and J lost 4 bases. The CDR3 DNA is TGTGCTAGTGGCGCCGAAGCAGGGGGCCCCTATGGCTACACCTTC. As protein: CASGAEAGGPYGYTF.

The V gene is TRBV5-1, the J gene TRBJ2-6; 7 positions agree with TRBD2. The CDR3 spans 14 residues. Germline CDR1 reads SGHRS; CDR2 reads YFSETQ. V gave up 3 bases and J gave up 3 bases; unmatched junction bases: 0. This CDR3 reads CASSWEGGANVLTF. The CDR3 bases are TGCGCCAGCAGCTGGGAGGGTGGGGCCAACGTCCTGACTTTC.

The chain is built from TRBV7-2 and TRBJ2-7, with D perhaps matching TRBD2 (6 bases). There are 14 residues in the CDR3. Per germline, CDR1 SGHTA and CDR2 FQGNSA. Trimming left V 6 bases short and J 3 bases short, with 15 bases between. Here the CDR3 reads CASSLSLANYEQYF. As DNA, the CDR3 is TGTGCCAGCAGTTTAAGCCTAGCGAACTACGAGCAGTACTTC.

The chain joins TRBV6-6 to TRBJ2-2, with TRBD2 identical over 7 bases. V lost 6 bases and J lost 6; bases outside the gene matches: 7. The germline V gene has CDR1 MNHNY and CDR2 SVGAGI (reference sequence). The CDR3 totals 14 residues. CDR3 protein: CASSKTSLAGELFF. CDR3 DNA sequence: TGTGCCAGCAGCAAGACTAGCCTGGCCGGGGAGCTGTTTTTT.

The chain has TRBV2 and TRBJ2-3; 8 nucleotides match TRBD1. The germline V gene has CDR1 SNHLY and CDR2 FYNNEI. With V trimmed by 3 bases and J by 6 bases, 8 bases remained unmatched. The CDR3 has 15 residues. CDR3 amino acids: CASSDQGAKSDTQYF. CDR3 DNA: TGTGCCAGCAGTGACCAGGGGGCGAAATCCGATACGCAGTATTTT.

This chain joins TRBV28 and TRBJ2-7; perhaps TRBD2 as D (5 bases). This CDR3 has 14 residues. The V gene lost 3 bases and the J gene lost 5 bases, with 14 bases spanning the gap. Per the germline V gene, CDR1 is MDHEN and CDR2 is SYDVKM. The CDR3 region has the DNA TGTGCCAGCAGTTTGGGTCGGGATTTCGACGAGCAGTACTTC. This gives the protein CASSLGRDFDEQYF.

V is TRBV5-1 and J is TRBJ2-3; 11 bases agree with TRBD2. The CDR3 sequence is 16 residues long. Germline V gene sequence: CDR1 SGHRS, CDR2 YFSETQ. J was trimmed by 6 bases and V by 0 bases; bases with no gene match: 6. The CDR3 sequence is CASSLAGLAGGDTQYF. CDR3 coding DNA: TGCGCCAGCAGCTTGGCCGGGCTAGCGGGGGGTGATACGCAGTATTTT.

The CDR3 DNA reads as TGTGCCAGCAGTAACTACGGCGGCAGTCCCGCCAACGTCCTGACTTTC. It yields the protein CASSNYGGSPANVLTF. The chain joins TRBV6-4 to TRBJ2-6, with unresolved D. Germline V gives CDR1 MRHNA, CDR2 SNTAGT. The CDR3 loop spans 16 amino acids. V shed 5 bases and J shed 7 bases, with 18 bases lying between them.

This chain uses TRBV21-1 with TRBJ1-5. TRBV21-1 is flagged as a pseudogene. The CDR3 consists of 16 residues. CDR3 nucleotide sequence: TGTGCCAGCAGCCGTAAGTACCCCCGGGGGGACCAGCCCCAGCATTTT. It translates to CASSRKYPRGDQPQHF.

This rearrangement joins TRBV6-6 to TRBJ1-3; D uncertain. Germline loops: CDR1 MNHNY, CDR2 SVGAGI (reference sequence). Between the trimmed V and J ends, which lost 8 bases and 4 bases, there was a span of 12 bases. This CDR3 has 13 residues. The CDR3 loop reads CASSSEAGNTIYF. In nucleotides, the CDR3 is TGTGCCAGCTCATCAGAGGCAGGAAACACCATATATTTT.

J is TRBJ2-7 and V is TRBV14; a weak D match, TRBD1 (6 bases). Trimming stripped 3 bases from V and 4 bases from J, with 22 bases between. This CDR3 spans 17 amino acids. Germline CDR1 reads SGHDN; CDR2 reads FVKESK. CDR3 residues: CASSHSSGHPVWYEQYF. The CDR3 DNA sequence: TGTGCCAGCAGCCACTCCTCGGGACACCCCGTGTGGTACGAGCAGTACTTC.

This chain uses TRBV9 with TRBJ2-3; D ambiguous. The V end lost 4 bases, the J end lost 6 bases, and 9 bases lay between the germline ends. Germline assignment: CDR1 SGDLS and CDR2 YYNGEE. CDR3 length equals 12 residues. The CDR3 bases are TGTGCCAGCAGCCACCCGAGGGATACGCAGTATTTT. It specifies CASSHPRDTQYF.

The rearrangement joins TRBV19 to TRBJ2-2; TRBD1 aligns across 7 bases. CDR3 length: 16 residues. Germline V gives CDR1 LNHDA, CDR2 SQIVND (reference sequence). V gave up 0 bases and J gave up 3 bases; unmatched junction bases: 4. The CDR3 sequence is CASSIDHRGYTGELFF. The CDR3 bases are TGTGCCAGTAGTATAGACCACAGGGGATACACCGGGGAGCTGTTTTTT. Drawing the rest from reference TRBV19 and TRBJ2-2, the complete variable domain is DGGITQSPKYLFRKEGQNVTLSCEQNLNHDAMYWYRQDPGQGLRLIYYSQIVNDFQKGDIAEGYSVSREKKESFPLTVTSAQKNPTAFYLCASSIDHRGYTGELFFGEGSRLTVL.

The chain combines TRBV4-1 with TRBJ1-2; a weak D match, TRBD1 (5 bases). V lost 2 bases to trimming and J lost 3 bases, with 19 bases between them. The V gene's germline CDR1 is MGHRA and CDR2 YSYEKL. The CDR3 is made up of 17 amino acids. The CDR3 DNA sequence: TGCGCCAGCAGCCAACCGACCCTTCAGGGAGGAGACTATGGCTACACCTTC. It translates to CASSQPTLQGGDYGYTF.

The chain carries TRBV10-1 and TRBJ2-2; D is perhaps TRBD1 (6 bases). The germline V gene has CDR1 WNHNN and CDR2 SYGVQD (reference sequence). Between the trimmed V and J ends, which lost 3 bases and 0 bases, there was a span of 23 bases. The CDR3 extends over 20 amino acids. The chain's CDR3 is CASSDPIPGQTDPNTGELFF. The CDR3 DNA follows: TGCGCCAGCAGTGACCCCATTCCGGGACAAACTGACCCGAACACCGGGGAGCTGTTTTTT.

CDR3 nucleotide sequence: TGTGCCAGCAGCTTAGACCCCGGGGTGAACACTGAAGCTTTCTTT. Its protein is CASSLDPGVNTEAFF. The gene calls are TRBV13 and TRBJ1-1; D is undetermined. CDR3 size: 15 residues. Per the germline V gene, CDR1 is PRHDT and CDR2 is FYEKMQ (reference sequence). V shed 1 base and J shed 0 bases, with 9 bases lying between them. The full variable domain, its missing parts supplied by reference TRBV13 and TRBJ1-1, is AAGVIQSPRHLIKEKRETATLKCYPIPRHDTVYWYQQGPGQDPQFLISFYEKMQSDKGSIPDRFSAQQFSDYHSELNMSSLELGDSALYFCASSLDPGVNTEAFFGQGTRLTVV.

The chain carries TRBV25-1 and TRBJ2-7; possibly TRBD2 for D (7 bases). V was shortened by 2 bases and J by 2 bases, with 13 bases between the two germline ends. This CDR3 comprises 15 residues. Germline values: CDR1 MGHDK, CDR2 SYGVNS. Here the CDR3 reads CASSEEGGKAYEQYF. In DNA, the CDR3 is TGTGCCAGCAGTGAAGAGGGGGGGAAGGCCTACGAGCAGTACTTC.

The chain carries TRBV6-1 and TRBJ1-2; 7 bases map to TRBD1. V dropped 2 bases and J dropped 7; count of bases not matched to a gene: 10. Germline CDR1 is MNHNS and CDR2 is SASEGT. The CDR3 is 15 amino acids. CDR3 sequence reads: CASSEFLRAGGGYTF. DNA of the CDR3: TGTGCCAGCAGTGAATTTTTGAGGGCAGGGGGTGGCTACACCTTC.

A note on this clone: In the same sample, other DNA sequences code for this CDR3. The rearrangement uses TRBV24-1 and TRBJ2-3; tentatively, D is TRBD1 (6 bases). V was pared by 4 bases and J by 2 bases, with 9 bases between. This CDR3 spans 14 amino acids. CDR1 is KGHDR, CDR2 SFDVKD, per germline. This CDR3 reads CATSDPGVTDTQYF. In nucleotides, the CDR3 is TGTGCCACCAGTGACCCAGGGGTCACAGATACGCAGTATTTT.

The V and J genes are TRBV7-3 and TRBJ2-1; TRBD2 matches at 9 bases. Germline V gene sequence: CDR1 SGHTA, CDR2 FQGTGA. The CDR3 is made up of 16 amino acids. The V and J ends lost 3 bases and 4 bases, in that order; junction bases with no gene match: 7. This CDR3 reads CASSFFLAGSYNEQFF. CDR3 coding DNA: TGTGCCAGCAGCTTTTTTCTAGCGGGGTCTTACAATGAGCAGTTCTTC.

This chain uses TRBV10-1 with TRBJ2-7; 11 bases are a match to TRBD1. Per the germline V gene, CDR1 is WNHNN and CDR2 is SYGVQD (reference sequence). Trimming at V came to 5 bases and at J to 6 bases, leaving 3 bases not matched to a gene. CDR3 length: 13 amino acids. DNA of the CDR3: TGCGCCAGCAGTCCCGGGACAGGGGGCGAGCAGTACTTC. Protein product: CASSPGTGGEQYF.

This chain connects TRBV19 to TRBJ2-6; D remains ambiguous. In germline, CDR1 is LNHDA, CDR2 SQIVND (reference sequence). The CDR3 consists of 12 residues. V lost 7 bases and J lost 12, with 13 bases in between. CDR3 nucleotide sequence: TGTGCCAGTACTCGCACCAGGTGCGTCCTGACTTTC. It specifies CASTRTRCVLTF.